The 14 T cell receptor beta chains below all came from one sample that was sequenced in a study of OX40 agonist ivuxolimab in advanced cancers. Libraries were prepared by immunoSEQ multiplex PCR; TCRdb keeps only in-frame clonotypes and omits some of them. The profile shows about 20,000 clones, around 72% of them singletons. Sequences were derived from CD4+ or CD8+ T cells sorted from blood, sampled in a trial of the OX40 agonist ivuxolimab. These receptors were collected from an adult with an advanced solid tumor such as melanoma, head and neck, liver or kidney cancer.

Many counts were recorded for this clone. Here the CDR3 reads CASSYYSYNEQFF. In DNA, the CDR3 is TGTGCCAGCAGTTATTACTCCTACAATGAGCAGTTCTTC. The V and J genes are TRBV6-5 and TRBJ2-1; D uncertain. This CDR3 is 13 amino acids long. The germline V gene has CDR1 MNHEY and CDR2 SVGAGI. V gave up 3 bases and J gave up 0 bases, with 3 bases separating them.

The V gene is TRBV7-9, the J gene TRBJ2-6; TRBD1 might be the D (6 bases). The CDR3 totals 15 residues. CDR1 and CDR2 from the germline V gene are SEHNR and FQNEAQ (reference sequence). Trimming removed 3 bases from V and 4 bases from J, with 10 bases in between. The chain's CDR3 is CASSLGAAGANVLTF. The CDR3 bases are TGTGCCAGCAGCTTGGGGGCTGCCGGGGCCAACGTCCTGACTTTC.

The chain uses TRBV7-9 and TRBJ2-7; D is undetermined. CDR1 is SEHNR, CDR2 FQNEAQ, per germline (reference sequence). The CDR3 covers 12 residues. Trimming cost V 8 bases and J 2 bases, with 10 bases left between them. The CDR3 reads CASRLDTYEQYF. In nucleotides, the CDR3 is TGTGCCAGCCGACTTGACACCTACGAGCAGTACTTC.

This chain uses TRBV29-1 with TRBJ1-1; D not certain. The CDR3 is 13 residues long. Germline loops: CDR1 SQVTM, CDR2 ANQGSEA. The germline V and J ends were trimmed by 0 bases and 0 bases, with 5 bases remaining between them. CDR3 DNA sequence: TGCAGCGTTGAAGACGGGTTGAACACTGAAGCTTTCTTT. Its protein is CSVEDGLNTEAFF.

The gene calls are TRBV11-3 and TRBJ2-1, with 12 positions matching TRBD2. Germline V gene sequence: CDR1 SGHNT, CDR2 YENEEA. The CDR3 covers 14 residues. V was pared by 2 bases and J by 9 bases, with 2 bases of the junction left unmatched. The CDR3 region has the DNA TGTGCCAGCAGCTTAAAACTAGCGGGGGGTGAGCAGTTCTTC. Protein product: CASSLKLAGGEQFF.

The V and J genes are TRBV19 and TRBJ2-7; 8 bases fit TRBD1. This CDR3 region has 14 residues. Germline-derived CDR1 and CDR2 are LNHDA and SQIVND (reference sequence). V lost 5 bases and J lost 5; bases outside the gene matches: 8. CDR3 bases: TGTGCCAGTAGTGCGGACAGGGTAGGGGACGAGCAGTACTTC. It specifies CASSADRVGDEQYF.

The rearrangement uses TRBV28 and TRBJ1-2, with 7 bases aligning to TRBD1. The length of the CDR3 is 13 residues. In germline, CDR1 is MDHEN, CDR2 SYDVKM. V dropped 5 bases and J dropped 4; count of bases not matched to a gene: 4. CDR3 amino acids: CASSTGTAYGYTF. In nucleotides, the CDR3 is TGTGCCAGCAGTACCGGGACAGCCTATGGCTACACCTTC.

This sequence joins TRBV7-3 and TRBJ2-3; TRBD1 is a possible D gene (5 bases). The germline CDR1 and CDR2 sequences are SGHTA and FQGTGA. This CDR3 region has 15 residues. Trimming cost V 5 bases and J 7 bases, with 19 bases left between them. CDR3 amino acids: CASSQSGEGAYTQYF. The CDR3 nucleotides are TGTGCCAGCAGCCAGTCGGGTGAAGGGGCTTATACGCAGTATTTT.

This chain uses TRBV27 with TRBJ2-7, with D hard to call. CDR1 and CDR2 from the germline V gene are MNHEY and SMNVEV (reference sequence). This CDR3 has 13 residues. The ends were cut back, 5 bases at V and 0 bases at J, with 8 bases in the middle. The DNA for the CDR3 is TGTGCCAGCAGTGCAATTAGCTCCTACGAGCAGTACTTC. It is translated as CASSAISSYEQYF.

A few counts support this clone. V is TRBV27 and J is TRBJ2-7; 10 nucleotides align to TRBD1. The CDR3 runs to 17 residues. V dropped 1 base and J dropped 6; count of bases not matched to a gene: 12. From germline, CDR1 is MNHEY and CDR2 SMNVEV (reference sequence). CDR3 in DNA: TGTGCCAGCAGTTTATTAAAGGGAGACAGGGGGCGAGGCGAGCAGTACTTC. It translates to CASSLLKGDRGRGEQYF.

The genes are TRBV11-1 and TRBJ1-1; D ambiguous. Trimming left V 2 bases short and J 0 bases short, with 13 bases between. Germline V lookup: CDR1 SGHAT, CDR2 FQDESV (reference sequence). CDR3 length: 16 amino acids. CDR3 region: CASSLFLSDMNTEAFF. CDR3 DNA sequence: TGTGCCAGCAGCTTATTTTTGTCAGACATGAACACTGAAGCTTTCTTT.

In its sample, this clone was seen a few times. V is TRBV7-2 and J is TRBJ1-6; D remains ambiguous. The germline CDR1 and CDR2 sequences are SGHTA and FQGNSA. There are 16 residues in the CDR3. Deletions cut 3 bases from V and 2 bases from J, with 11 bases between. The CDR3 reads CASSLSLATYNSPLHF. CDR3 DNA sequence: TGTGCCAGCAGCTTGTCACTCGCGACCTATAATTCACCCCTCCACTTT.

The chain combines TRBV4-1 with TRBJ1-2, with D hard to call. V was clipped by 3 bases and J by 5 bases, with 7 bases between them. The CDR3 is made up of 12 amino acids. Germline V gene lookup returns CDR1 MGHRA and CDR2 YSYEKL. Written as DNA, the CDR3 is TGCGCCAGCAGCCATGTCTCGTATGGCTACACCTTC. This gives the protein CASSHVSYGYTF.

This clone was seen once. The genes are TRBV28 and TRBJ2-7, with D maybe TRBD1 (6 bases). The CDR3 runs to 15 residues. Germline values: CDR1 MDHEN, CDR2 SYDVKM. V was shortened by 7 bases and J by 0 bases, with 16 bases between the two germline ends. CDR3 bases: TGTGCCAGCACCTTAGGACAGTTCCTCTCCTACGAGCAGTACTTC. This gives the protein CASTLGQFLSYEQYF.